The rows below give T cell receptor beta chains drawn from one sample of a study of cytomegalovirus exposure and HLA in healthy donors. TCRdb keeps only in-frame clones here, not all; method: immunoSEQ multiplex PCR. The sample lists over 100,000 clones, 65% to 80% occurring once. What was sequenced was PBMCs. The receptors were sampled from a male donor in good health and CMV-seropositive. CDR3s include the opening cysteine and the closing phenylalanine or tryptophan. Fields, in order: V gene, J gene, D gene, clone size, CDR3 protein, CDR3 DNA. D genes are given only for firm matches. Only part of the rows carry a size: once, few, many, or a class if the clone is expanded.

TRBV15	TRBJ2-4	TRBD1	NA	CATSVRRTGTMDSQYF	TGTGCCACCAGCGTACGTCGGACAGGAACGATGGACAGTCAGTACTTC
TRBV5-5	TRBJ2-7	NA	NA	CASSQDVRLGGTSSYEQYF	TGTGCCAGCAGCCAAGATGTACGACTGGGGGGAACGAGCTCCTACGAGCAGTACTTC
TRBV6-5	TRBJ1-1	NA	NA	CASSTGTLGSTEAFF	TGTGCCAGCAGCACCGGGACTCTGGGGAGCACTGAAGCTTTCTTT
TRBV7-9	TRBJ2-7	TRBD1	NA	CASSTRWTGPYEQYF	TGTGCCAGCAGCACCCGATGGACAGGGCCCTACGAGCAGTACTTC
TRBV10-3	TRBJ2-2	TRBD2	NA	CAISEASGGELFF	TGTGCCATCAGTGAGGCTAGCGGCGGGGAGCTGTTTTTT
TRBV28	TRBJ1-2	TRBD1	NA	CASTPGTALAITYGYTF	TGTGCCAGCACCCCAGGGACAGCCCTCGCGATAACCTATGGCTACACCTTC
TRBV19	TRBJ1-5	NA	NA	CASSITTGFPQPQHF	TGTGCCAGTAGTATAACTACTGGCTTCCCTCAGCCCCAGCATTTT
TRBV7-3	TRBJ1-1	NA	NA	CASSLSGGTEAFF	TGTGCCAGCAGCTTGTCGGGGGGCACTGAAGCTTTCTTT
TRBV29-1	TRBJ1-1	NA	NA	CSVEDQVSEAFF	TGCAGCGTTGAAGATCAGGTCAGTGAAGCTTTCTTT
TRBV13	TRBJ1-5	NA	NA	CASSQPGQSNQPQHF	TGTGCCAGCAGCCAACCCGGACAGTCCAATCAGCCCCAGCATTTT
TRBV15	TRBJ2-5	NA	few	CATSRDRGETQYF	TGTGCCACCAGCAGAGATCGCGGGGAGACCCAGTACTTC
TRBV2	TRBJ2-5	NA	NA	CASSGAAPQYF	TGTGCCAGCAGTGGGGCTGCACCCCAGTACTTC
TRBV7-8	TRBJ1-1	TRBD1	NA	CASSLFDRDRGLDTEAFF	TGTGCCAGCAGCTTATTTGATCGGGACAGGGGGCTGGACACTGAAGCTTTCTTT
TRBV7-2	TRBJ2-7	TRBD2	NA	CASQNVAGGPYEQYF	TGTGCCAGCCAAAACGTAGCGGGGGGGCCCTACGAGCAGTACTTC
TRBV5-1	TRBJ1-2	NA	few	CASSPRGKAYGYTF	TGCGCCAGCAGCCCCCGAGGAAAGGCCTATGGCTACACCTTC
TRBV29-1	TRBJ1-6	TRBD1	NA	CSARTGANNSPLHF	TGCAGCGCCAGGACAGGGGCTAATAATTCACCCCTCCACTTT
TRBV6-1	TRBJ2-3	NA	few	CASSEIAGSTDTQYF	TGTGCCAGCAGTGAAATTGCGGGAAGCACAGATACGCAGTATTTT
TRBV5-6	TRBJ2-7	TRBD2	NA	CASSYLAGGPYEQYF	TGTGCCAGCAGCTATCTAGCGGGGGGGCCCTACGAGCAGTACTTC
TRBV6-5	TRBJ2-7	NA	NA	CASRPGQTKYEQYF	TGTGCCAGCAGACCAGGACAGACTAAATACGAGCAGTACTTC
TRBV2	TRBJ1-2	TRBD1	NA	CASSERTGGPGYTF	TGTGCCAGCAGTGAGAGGACAGGGGGCCCAGGCTACACCTTC
TRBV7-9	TRBJ1-1	TRBD1	NA	CASSLGEGAWTFF	TGTGCCAGCAGCTTAGGAGAGGGGGCCTGGACTTTCTTT
TRBV5-4	TRBJ1-4	NA	once	CASSSIGAGDEKLFF	TGTGCCAGCAGCTCCATAGGGGCAGGAGATGAAAAACTGTTTTTT
TRBV19	TRBJ1-5	TRBD1	NA	CASSIGDRGVFWNQPQHF	TGTGCCAGTAGTATAGGGGACAGGGGGGTCTTCTGGAATCAGCCCCAGCATTTT
TRBV7-2	TRBJ2-1	TRBD2	NA	CASSYLAGGYNEQFF	TGTGCCAGCAGCTACCTAGCGGGGGGATACAATGAGCAGTTCTTC
TRBV5-1	TRBJ2-3	TRBD2	NA	CASSLGGRAADTQYF	TGCGCCAGCAGCTTGGGCGGGAGGGCGGCAGATACGCAGTATTTT
TRBV7-9	TRBJ2-2	TRBD1	NA	CASSLTLRQGRTGELFF	TGTGCCAGCAGCCTCACCCTAAGACAGGGAAGGACCGGGGAGCTGTTTTTT
TRBV7-2	TRBJ1-1	TRBD1	few	CASSFAGGGAFF	TGTGCCAGCAGCTTCGCAGGGGGCGGAGCTTTCTTT
TRBV6-5	TRBJ2-1	NA	NA	CASSDVRTVNEQFF	TGTGCCAGCAGCGACGTAAGGACAGTCAATGAGCAGTTCTTC
TRBV4-1	TRBJ1-5	TRBD1	NA	CASSQEGTGGEPQHF	TGCGCCAGCAGCCAAGAAGGGACAGGGGGGGAGCCCCAGCATTTT
TRBV6-5	TRBJ2-7	NA	once	CASKSYEQYF	TGTGCCAGTAAATCCTACGAGCAGTACTTC
TRBV7-2	TRBJ2-3	TRBD1	few	CASSFMWTGRDTQYF	TGTGCCAGCAGCTTTATGTGGACAGGAAGAGATACGCAGTATTTT
TRBV19	TRBJ2-2	NA	once	CASSIRVGRVENTGELFF	TGTGCCAGTAGTATTAGAGTGGGCAGGGTGGAAAACACCGGGGAGCTGTTTTTT
TRBV28	TRBJ1-5	NA	medium-sized	CASSFLGDGVQPQHF	TGTGCCAGCAGTTTCTTAGGGGATGGGGTTCAGCCCCAGCATTTT
TRBV28	TRBJ2-7	TRBD1	NA	CASSQGAVRYEQYF	TGTGCCAGCAGTCAGGGGGCGGTCCGCTACGAGCAGTACTTC
TRBV6-6	TRBJ1-1	TRBD1	NA	CASSYPGQGGTEAFF	TGTGCCAGCAGTTACCCAGGACAGGGTGGAACTGAAGCTTTCTTT
TRBV14	TRBJ2-4	NA	NA	CASSQTLPAAKNSQYF	TGTGCCAGCAGCCAGACCTTACCCGCAGCCAAAAACAGTCAGTACTTC
TRBV29-1	TRBJ2-5	NA	NA	CSVEGGKRETQYF	TGCAGCGTTGAAGGCGGGAAGCGAGAGACCCAGTACTTC
TRBV9	TRBJ2-1	NA	NA	CASRRDWAGGEQFF	TGTGCCAGCAGGAGGGACTGGGCTGGGGGTGAGCAGTTCTTC
TRBV19	TRBJ1-2	NA	NA	CASSIAGPRPVGYTF	TGTGCCAGTAGTATTGCAGGTCCCCGCCCAGTGGGCTACACCTTC
TRBV27	TRBJ1-4	NA	NA	CASSLGQMGANEKLFF	TGTGCCAGCAGTTTAGGGCAGATGGGTGCTAATGAAAAACTGTTTTTT
TRBV18	TRBJ2-7	TRBD1	NA	CASSQTTGYEQYF	TGTGCCAGCTCACAAACGACAGGGTACGAGCAGTACTTC
TRBV27	TRBJ1-2	TRBD1	NA	CASRSPSGTGVNYGYTF	TGTGCCAGCAGATCCCCCTCCGGGACAGGAGTTAACTATGGCTACACCTTC
TRBV28	TRBJ2-3	TRBD1	NA	CASRMDRGRGDTQYF	TGTGCCAGCAGGATGGACAGGGGGCGAGGAGATACGCAGTATTTT
TRBV9	TRBJ2-5	TRBD1	few	CASSPDRVRETQYF	TGTGCCAGCAGCCCGGACAGGGTTCGAGAGACCCAGTACTTC
TRBV6-6	TRBJ1-4	NA	few	CASRRGGRHEKLFF	TGTGCCAGCAGGCGGGGGGGGCGGCATGAAAAACTGTTTTTT
TRBV15	TRBJ2-5	TRBD1	NA	CATSRPGTEETQYF	TGTGCCACCAGCAGACCCGGGACAGAAGAGACCCAGTACTTC
TRBV2	TRBJ2-5	TRBD2	NA	CASSRAGGRETQYF	TGTGCCAGCAGTCGCGCGGGGGGGCGAGAGACCCAGTACTTC
TRBV5-5	TRBJ2-7	NA	NA	CASSLVPYGEQYF	TGTGCCAGCAGCTTAGTACCTTACGGCGAGCAGTACTTC
TRBV28	TRBJ2-7	NA	NA	CASSSPGLANYEQYF	TGTGCCAGCAGTTCTCCAGGGTTGGCCAACTACGAGCAGTACTTC
TRBV28	TRBJ2-1	TRBD2	NA	CASSRLADSYNEQFF	TGTGCCAGCAGTAGACTAGCGGACTCCTACAATGAGCAGTTCTTC
TRBV5-1	TRBJ2-7	NA	NA	CASSLAEGAEQYF	TGCGCCAGCAGCTTGGCGGAGGGGGCCGAGCAGTACTTC
TRBV11-1	TRBJ2-1	TRBD2	NA	CASRYSGGAKNEQFF	TGTGCCAGCAGGTATAGCGGGGGGGCCAAGAATGAGCAGTTCTTC